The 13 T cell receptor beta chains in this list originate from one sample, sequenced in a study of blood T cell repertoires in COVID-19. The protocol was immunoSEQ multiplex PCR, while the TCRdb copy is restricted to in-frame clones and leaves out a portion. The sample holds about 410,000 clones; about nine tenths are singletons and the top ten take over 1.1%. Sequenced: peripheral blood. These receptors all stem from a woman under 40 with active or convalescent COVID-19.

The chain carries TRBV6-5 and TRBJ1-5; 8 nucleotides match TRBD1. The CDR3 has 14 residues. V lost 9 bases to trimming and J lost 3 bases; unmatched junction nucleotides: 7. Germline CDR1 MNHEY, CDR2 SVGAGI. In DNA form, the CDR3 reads TGTGCCAGTTGGACAGGGCGGAACAATCAGCCCCAGCATTTT. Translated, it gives CASWTGRNNQPQHF.

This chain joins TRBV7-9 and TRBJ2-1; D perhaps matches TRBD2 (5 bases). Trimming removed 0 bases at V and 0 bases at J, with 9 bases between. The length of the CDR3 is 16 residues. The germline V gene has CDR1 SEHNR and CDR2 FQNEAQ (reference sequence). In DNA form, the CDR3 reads TGTGCCAGCAGCTTAGCAGGGAGCGCCTCCTACAATGAGCAGTTCTTC. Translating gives CASSLAGSASYNEQFF.

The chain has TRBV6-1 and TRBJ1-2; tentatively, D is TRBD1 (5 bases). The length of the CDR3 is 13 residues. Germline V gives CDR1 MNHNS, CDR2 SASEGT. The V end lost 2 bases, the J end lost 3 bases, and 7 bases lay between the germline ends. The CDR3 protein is CASSELGDYGYTF. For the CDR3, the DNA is TGTGCCAGCAGTGAATTAGGGGACTATGGCTACACCTTC.

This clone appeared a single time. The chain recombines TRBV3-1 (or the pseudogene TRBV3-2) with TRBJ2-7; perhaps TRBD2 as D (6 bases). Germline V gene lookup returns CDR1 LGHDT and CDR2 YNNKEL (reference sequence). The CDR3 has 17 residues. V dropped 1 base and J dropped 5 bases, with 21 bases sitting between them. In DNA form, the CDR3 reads TGTGCCAGCAGCCAAGGGTCCGGCGGGGCGCTTGGAAACGAGCAGTACTTC. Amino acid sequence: CASSQGSGGALGNEQYF.

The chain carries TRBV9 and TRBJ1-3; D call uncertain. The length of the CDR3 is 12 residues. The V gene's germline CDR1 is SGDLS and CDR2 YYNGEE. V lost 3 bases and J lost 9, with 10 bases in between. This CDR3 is CASSEIASTIYF. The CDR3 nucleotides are TGTGCCAGCAGCGAAATCGCCAGCACCATATATTTT.

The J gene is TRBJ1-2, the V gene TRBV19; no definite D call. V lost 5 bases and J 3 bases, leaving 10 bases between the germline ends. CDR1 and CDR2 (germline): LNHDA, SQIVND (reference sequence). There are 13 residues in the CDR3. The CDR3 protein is CASSSTPYYGYTF. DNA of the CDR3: TGTGCCAGTAGTTCCACTCCATACTATGGCTACACCTTC.

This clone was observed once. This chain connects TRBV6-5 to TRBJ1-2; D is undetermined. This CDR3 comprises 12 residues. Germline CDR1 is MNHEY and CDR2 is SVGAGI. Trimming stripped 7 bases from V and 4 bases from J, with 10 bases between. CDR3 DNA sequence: TGTGCCAGCACCCGGGTCAGCTATGGCTACACCTTC. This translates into CASTRVSYGYTF.

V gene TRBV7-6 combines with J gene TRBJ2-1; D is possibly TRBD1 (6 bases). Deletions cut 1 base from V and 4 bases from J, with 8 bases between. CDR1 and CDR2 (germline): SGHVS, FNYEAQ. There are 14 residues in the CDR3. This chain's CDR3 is CASSLGTVYNEQFF. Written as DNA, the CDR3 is TGTGCCAGCAGCTTAGGGACAGTATACAATGAGCAGTTCTTC.

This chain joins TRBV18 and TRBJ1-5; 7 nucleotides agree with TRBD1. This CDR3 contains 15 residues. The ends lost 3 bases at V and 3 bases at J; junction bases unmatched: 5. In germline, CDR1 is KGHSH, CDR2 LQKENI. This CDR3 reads CASSPGQPFNQPQHF. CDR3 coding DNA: TGTGCCAGCTCACCGGGACAGCCCTTCAATCAGCCCCAGCATTTT.

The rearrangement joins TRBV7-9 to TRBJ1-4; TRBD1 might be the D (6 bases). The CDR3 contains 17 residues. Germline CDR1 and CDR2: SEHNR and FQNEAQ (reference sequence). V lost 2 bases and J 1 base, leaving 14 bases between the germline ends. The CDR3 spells CASSLIGTGQTNEKLFF. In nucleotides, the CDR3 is TGTGCCAGCAGCTTAATCGGTACGGGACAAACTAATGAAAAACTGTTTTTT.

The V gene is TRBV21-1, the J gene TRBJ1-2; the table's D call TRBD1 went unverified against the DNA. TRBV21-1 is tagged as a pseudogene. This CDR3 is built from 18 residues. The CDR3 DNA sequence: TGTGCCAGCAGCAAACCTCTCGGGACAAGGACAGGTAACTATGGCTACACCTTC. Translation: CASSKPLGTRTGNYGYTF.

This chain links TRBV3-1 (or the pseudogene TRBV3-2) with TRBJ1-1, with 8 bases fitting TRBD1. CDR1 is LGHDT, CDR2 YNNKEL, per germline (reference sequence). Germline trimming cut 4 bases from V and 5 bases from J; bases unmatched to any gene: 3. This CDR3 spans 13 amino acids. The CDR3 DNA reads TGTGCCAGCAGCCGGACAGGGAGGACTGAAGCTTTCTTT. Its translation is CASSRTGRTEAFF.

The CDR3 DNA is TGCGCCAGCAGCTTGGAACAGAACACTGAAGCTTTCTTT. Residues: CASSLEQNTEAFF. The V and J genes are TRBV5-1 and TRBJ1-1; D is ambiguous. V was pared by 0 bases and J by 1 base, with 4 bases between. Germline CDR1 is SGHRS and CDR2 is YFSETQ. The CDR3 consists of 13 residues.